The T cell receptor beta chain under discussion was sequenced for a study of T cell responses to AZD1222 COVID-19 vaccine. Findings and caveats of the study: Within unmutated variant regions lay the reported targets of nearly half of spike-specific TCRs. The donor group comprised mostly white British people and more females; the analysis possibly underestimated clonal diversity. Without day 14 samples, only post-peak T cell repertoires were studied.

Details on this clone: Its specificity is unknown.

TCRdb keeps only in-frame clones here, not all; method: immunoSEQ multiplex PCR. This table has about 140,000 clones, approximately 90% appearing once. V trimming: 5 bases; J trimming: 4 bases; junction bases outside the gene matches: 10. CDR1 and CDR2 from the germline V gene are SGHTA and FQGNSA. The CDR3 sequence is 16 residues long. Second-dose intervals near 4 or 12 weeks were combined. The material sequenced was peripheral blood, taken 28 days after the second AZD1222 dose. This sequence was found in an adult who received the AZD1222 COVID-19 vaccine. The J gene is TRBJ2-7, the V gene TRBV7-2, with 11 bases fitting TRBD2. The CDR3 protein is CASSLRLAGGWYEQYF. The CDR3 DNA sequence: TGTGCCAGCAGCCTCCGTCTAGCGGGGGGCTGGTACGAGCAGTACTTC.